The next 6 T cell receptor beta chains were all read from a single sample in a study of blood T cell repertoires in COVID-19. Profiled with immunoSEQ multiplex PCR; TCRdb holds only in-frame clones, not every one. The table includes hundreds of thousands of clones, nearly 90% detected once. Input material: PBMCs or T cells enriched from blood (not recorded which). The origin of the receptors is a woman in her 30s who had recovered from COVID-19.

The chain is built from TRBV6-1 and TRBJ2-1, with 14 bases that match TRBD2. The J segment lost 2 bases and the V segment lost 4 bases, leaving 10 bases of the junction unmatched. Germline V gives CDR1 MNHNS, CDR2 SASEGT. The CDR3 is made up of 19 amino acids. CDR3 nucleotide sequence: TGTGCCAGCAGTGGGACTAGCGGGAGGTTAGTAAACCCCTACAATGAGCAGTTCTTC. Translation gives CASSGTSGRLVNPYNEQFF.

The V and J genes are TRBV5-1 and TRBJ1-3, with D possibly matching TRBD1 (6 bases). Deletions cut 2 bases from V and 2 bases from J, with 23 bases between. Germline-derived CDR1 and CDR2 are SGHRS and YFSETQ. The CDR3 totals 19 residues. The CDR3 DNA reads as TGCGCCAGCAGCTTAGGGGACCTTAAGGGGGTTGGCGCTGGAAACACCATATATTTT. The encoded protein is CASSLGDLKGVGAGNTIYF.

The V call is TRBV20-1, the J call TRBJ2-3, with TRBD1 matching 7 bases. The CDR3 runs to 14 residues. Germline CDR1 DFQATT, CDR2 SNEGSKA (reference sequence). Trimming cost V 3 bases and J 3 bases; bases outside gene matches: 6. The CDR3 DNA is TGCAGTGCTAGTTCACAGGGGAGAACAGATACGCAGTATTTT. Translating gives CSASSQGRTDTQYF.

This sequence joins TRBV5-1 and TRBJ2-3; 14 positions agree with TRBD2. CDR1 and CDR2 (germline): SGHRS, YFSETQ. Trimming took 0 bases from V and 0 from J; bases not matched to a gene: 6. The CDR3 covers 19 residues. Here the CDR3 DNA reads TGCGCCAGCAGCTTGGGACTAGCGGGAGGGCCTTATAGCACAGATACGCAGTATTTT. It yields the protein CASSLGLAGGPYSTDTQYF.

The J gene is TRBJ1-2, the V gene TRBV11-1; 10 bases agree with TRBD1. The CDR3 has 13 amino acids. Trimming at V came to 7 bases and at J to 4 bases, leaving 3 bases not matched to a gene. Germline lookup yields CDR1 SGHAT and CDR2 FQDESV (reference sequence). This CDR3 is CASTRDRGYGYTF. The CDR3 DNA reads TGTGCCAGCACACGGGACAGGGGCTATGGCTACACCTTC.

The chain is built from TRBV2 and TRBJ2-5, with 8 bases identical to TRBD2. The CDR3 length is 16 residues. Unmatched junction bases numbered 9, after V lost 4 bases and J lost 2 bases. Germline V gene sequence: CDR1 SNHLY, CDR2 FYNNEI. Here the CDR3 DNA reads TGTGCCAGCAGTGTGCTGGGCGGGGGGATACAAGAGACCCAGTACTTC. This translates into CASSVLGGGIQETQYF.